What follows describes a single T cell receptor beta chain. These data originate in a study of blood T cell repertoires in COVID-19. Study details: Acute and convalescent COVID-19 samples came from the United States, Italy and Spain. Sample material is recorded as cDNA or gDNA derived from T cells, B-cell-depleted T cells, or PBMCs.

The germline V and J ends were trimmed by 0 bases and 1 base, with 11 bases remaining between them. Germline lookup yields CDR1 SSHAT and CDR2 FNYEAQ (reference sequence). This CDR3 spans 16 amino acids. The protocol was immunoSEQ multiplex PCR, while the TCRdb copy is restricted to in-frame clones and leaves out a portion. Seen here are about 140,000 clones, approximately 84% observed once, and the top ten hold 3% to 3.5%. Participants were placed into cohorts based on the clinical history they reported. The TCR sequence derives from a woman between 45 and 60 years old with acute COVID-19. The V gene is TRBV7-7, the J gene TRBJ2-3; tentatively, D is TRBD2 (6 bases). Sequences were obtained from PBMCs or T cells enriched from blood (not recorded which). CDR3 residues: CASSLAGSGGTDTQYF. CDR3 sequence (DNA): TGTGCCAGCAGCTTAGCGGGTAGCGGAGGCACAGATACGCAGTATTTT. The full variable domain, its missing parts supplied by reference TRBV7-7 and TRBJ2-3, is GAGVSQSPRYKVTKRGQDVTLRCDPISSHATLYWYQQALGQGPEFLTYFNYEAQPDKSGLPSDRFSAERPEGSISTLTIQRTEQRDSAMYRCASSLAGSGGTDTQYFGPGTRLTVL.